This passage covers 32 T cell receptor beta chains from one sample sequenced in a study of shared clonotypes between healthy human individuals. Method: immunoSEQ multiplex PCR; TCRdb's copy keeps in-frame clones and lacks some. The sample lists a few million clones; around 90% were seen once. Sequenced input: naive CD4+ T cells from PBMCs. Subset specified: CD45RA+ positively selected. The receptors derive from a man between 18 and 29 years old in good health. Some clones in this sample may be carry-over from other donors' samples.

V gene TRBV28 combines with J gene TRBJ2-3, with TRBD1 matching over 7 bases. The germline V gene has CDR1 MDHEN and CDR2 SYDVKM. J gave up 4 bases and V 6 bases, and 10 bases lay outside the gene matches. The CDR3 sequence is 15 residues long. CDR3 nucleotides: TGTGCCAGCAGCCGACAGGGAGCCGGGGCAGATACGCAGTATTTT. Translating gives CASSRQGAGADTQYF.

This chain joins TRBV28 and TRBJ1-1; D is perhaps TRBD1 (5 bases). V lost 6 bases and J lost 11, with 19 bases in between. The V gene's germline CDR1 is MDHEN and CDR2 SYDVKM. This CDR3 comprises 13 residues. This CDR3 reads CASSYEWGGVAFF. DNA for the CDR3: TGTGCCAGCAGCTACGAGTGGGGGGGGGTGGCTTTCTTT.

The chain has TRBV6-5 and TRBJ1-4, with D possibly TRBD1 on 5 matching bases. Germline-derived CDR1 and CDR2 are MNHEY and SVGAGI. This CDR3 is built from 15 residues. V lost 5 bases and J 8 bases, leaving 18 bases between the germline ends. The CDR3 spells CASSPPGPGSEKLFF. The CDR3 nucleotides are TGTGCCAGCAGTCCCCCGGGGCCCGGGAGCGAAAAACTGTTTTTT.

The rearrangement links TRBV10-2 to TRBJ1-2; D not certain. Trimming removed 4 bases at V and 4 bases at J, with 7 bases between. The CDR3 runs 12 residues. Germline loops: CDR1 WSHSY, CDR2 SAAADI. The CDR3 DNA sequence: TGCGCCAGCAGTGCGACGGCCTATGGCTACACCTTC. Translated: CASSATAYGYTF.

The chain is built from TRBV6-1 and TRBJ2-1, with 10 bases aligning to TRBD2. In germline, CDR1 is MNHNS, CDR2 SASEGT. The V gene end was trimmed by 6 bases and the J gene end by 3 bases; junction bases not matched to a gene: 5. This CDR3 has 15 residues. This CDR3 reads CASSFTSGNYNEQFF. The DNA of the CDR3 is TGTGCCAGCAGCTTTACTAGCGGGAACTACAATGAGCAGTTCTTC.

This rearrangement joins TRBV11-3 to TRBJ2-2; 12 bases fit TRBD2. Germline V gene sequence: CDR1 SGHNT, CDR2 YENEEA. With 3 bases clipped from V and 5 bases from J, the junction kept 4 bases outside the gene matches. CDR3 size: 16 residues. The CDR3 here is CASSLLAGGETGELFF. CDR3 sequence (DNA): TGTGCCAGCAGCTTGCTAGCGGGAGGGGAAACCGGGGAGCTGTTTTTT.

The J gene is TRBJ2-2, the V gene TRBV5-1; TRBD1 aligns across 7 bases. CDR3 length: 14 amino acids. From germline, CDR1 is SGHRS and CDR2 YFSETQ. V dropped 0 bases and J dropped 6; count of bases not matched to a gene: 2. The CDR3, as DNA: TGCGCCAGCAGCTTGGACAGGGGTTCCGGGGAGCTGTTTTTT. It is translated as CASSLDRGSGELFF. Supplemented by reference TRBV5-1 and TRBJ2-2, the full variable domain reads KAGVTQTPRYLIKTRGQQVTLSCSPISGHRSVSWYQQTPGQGLQFLFEYFSETQRNKGNFPGRFSGRQFSNSRSEMNVSTLELGDSALYLCASSLDRGSGELFFGEGSRLTVL.

This chain connects TRBV19 to TRBJ1-1; possible D gene TRBD1, 5 bases. The germline V gene has CDR1 LNHDA and CDR2 SQIVND (reference sequence). The CDR3 totals 16 residues. V lost 4 bases to trimming and J lost 4 bases, with 19 bases between them. In DNA, the CDR3 is TGTGCCAGTAGTAAATACGACAGCACGTTTGGCACTGAAGCTTTCTTT. Residues: CASSKYDSTFGTEAFF. The complete variable domain, with remaining parts taken from reference TRBV19 and TRBJ1-1, reads DGGITQSPKYLFRKEGQNVTLSCEQNLNHDAMYWYRQDPGQGLRLIYYSQIVNDFQKGDIAEGYSVSREKKESFPLTVTSAQKNPTAFYLCASSKYDSTFGTEAFFGQGTRLTVV.

The rearrangement uses TRBV12-5 and TRBJ2-3; D ambiguous. The length of the CDR3 is 12 residues. Trimming shortened V by 6 bases and J by 2 bases, and 6 bases separated the two germline ends. Germline V gene data show CDR1 as LGHNT and CDR2 as FRNRAP. CDR3 sequence reads: CASGVDTDTQYF. DNA for the CDR3: TGTGCTAGTGGGGTAGACACAGATACGCAGTATTTT.

The chain joins TRBV10-3 to TRBJ2-1; the D gene is possibly TRBD1 (6 bases). The V gene lost 8 bases and the J gene lost 5 bases, with 22 bases spanning the gap. Germline values: CDR1 ENHRY, CDR2 SYGVKD. The CDR3 sequence is 16 residues long. The chain's CDR3 is CAIQRIQGAPNNEQFF. DNA for the CDR3: TGTGCCATCCAACGTATACAGGGCGCCCCGAACAATGAGCAGTTCTTC.

V usage is TRBV6-5 and J usage is TRBJ1-2; D is unclear. The CDR3 has 15 amino acids. Per germline, CDR1 MNHEY and CDR2 SVGAGI. Trimming took 2 bases from V and 1 from J, leaving 11 bases between them. CDR3 protein: CASSYQAGNNYGYTF. The CDR3 DNA reads as TGTGCCAGCAGTTACCAGGCCGGGAATAACTATGGCTACACCTTC.

This chain connects TRBV6-1 to TRBJ2-6; TRBD1 matches at 7 bases. V lost 3 bases, J lost 0 bases, and 8 bases stayed unmatched. This CDR3 is 18 amino acids long. Germline V CDR1 and CDR2: MNHNS, SASEGT. This CDR3 reads CASSDTGVLLSGANVLTF. In DNA, the CDR3 is TGTGCCAGCAGTGACACAGGGGTCCTCCTCTCTGGGGCCAACGTCCTGACTTTC.

The count of this clone is one. The rearrangement joins TRBV6-5 to TRBJ2-7; tentative D call: TRBD1 (5 bases). V lost 0 bases to trimming and J lost 1 base, with 7 bases between them. The CDR3 is 14 amino acids. Germline assignment: CDR1 MNHEY and CDR2 SVGAGI. The CDR3 bases are TGTGCCAGCAGTTACTCAGGGGCTTCCTACGAGCAGTACTTC. Protein sequence: CASSYSGASYEQYF.

The chain is built from TRBV10-3 and TRBJ2-4, with 10 bases matching TRBD1. Germline CDR1 is ENHRY and CDR2 is SYGVKD. The CDR3 has 16 amino acids. J lost 6 bases, V lost 5 bases, and 10 bases had no gene match. The CDR3 DNA follows: TGTGCCATCAGTCAAGCCGGGACAGGGGAATTAAACATTCAGTACTTC. Translation gives CAISQAGTGELNIQYF.

The rearrangement uses TRBV5-1 and TRBJ2-5; TRBD2 matches 7 bases. J lost 0 bases, V lost 0 bases, and 5 bases had no gene match. Germline lookup yields CDR1 SGHRS and CDR2 YFSETQ. The CDR3 contains 16 residues. In DNA, the CDR3 is TGCGCCAGCAGCTTGGAGGCTAGCGGAGACCAAGAGACCCAGTACTTC. This encodes CASSLEASGDQETQYF.

Only one count was recorded for this clone. Other nucleotide sequences in the sample specify the same CDR3. This chain connects TRBV9 to TRBJ2-7; 8 positions agree with TRBD2. Per germline, CDR1 SGDLS and CDR2 YYNGEE. CDR3 length: 15 amino acids. Losses at the gene ends were 2 bases for V and 0 bases for J; bases not matched to a gene: 4. DNA for the CDR3: TGTGCCAGCAGCGTCACCGGGACTAGCTCCTACGAGCAGTACTTC. Amino acid sequence: CASSVTGTSSYEQYF.

The CDR3 loop reads CSVHRDTYNEQFF. The DNA of the CDR3 is TGCAGCGTCCACAGGGATACCTACAATGAGCAGTTCTTC. The J gene is TRBJ2-1, the V gene TRBV29-1; perhaps TRBD1 as D (6 bases). The V end was cut by 6 bases, the J end by 2 bases, with 11 bases between. In germline, CDR1 is SQVTM, CDR2 ANQGSEA. The CDR3 is 13 residues long.

The chain couples TRBV2 to TRBJ2-3; D uncertain. This CDR3 is 11 amino acids long. Trimming pared 4 bases from V and 3 bases from J, leaving 2 bases between. Germline V gene sequence: CDR1 SNHLY, CDR2 FYNNEI. The CDR3 protein is CASSVTDTQYF. As DNA, the CDR3 is TGTGCCAGCAGTGTGACAGATACGCAGTATTTT. Looking up the rest from reference TRBV2 and TRBJ2-3 gives the full variable domain: EPEVTQTPSHQVTQMGQEVILRCVPISNHLYFYWYRQILGQKVEFLVSFYNNEISEKSEIFDDQFSVERPDGSNFTLKIRSTKLEDSAMYFCASSVTDTQYFGPGTRLTVL.

The DNA for the CDR3 is TGTGCCAGCAGCCGGGACGGTGAGAACTATGGCTACACCTTC. The encoded protein is CASSRDGENYGYTF. The chain has TRBV2 and TRBJ1-2, with a possible D match to TRBD1 (5 bases). Trimming removed 6 bases from V and 2 bases from J, with 13 bases in between. CDR1 and CDR2 from the germline V gene are SNHLY and FYNNEI. The length of the CDR3 is 14 residues.

This chain connects TRBV28 to TRBJ1-1; D is unclear. The CDR3 runs 12 residues. Germline loops: CDR1 MDHEN, CDR2 SYDVKM. Trimming pared 2 bases from V and 8 bases from J, leaving 9 bases between. The CDR3: CASSLAQFEAFF. The CDR3 DNA sequence: TGTGCCAGCAGTTTAGCCCAATTCGAAGCTTTCTTT.

The chain has TRBV27 and TRBJ2-5; 7 nucleotides align to TRBD2. Germline CDR1 MNHEY, CDR2 SMNVEV (reference sequence). The CDR3 runs 14 residues. V shed 6 bases and J 4 bases; nucleotides not matched to a gene: 8. The CDR3 DNA reads TGTGCCAGCAGGATGGGGGGGGGAGGAGAGACCCAGTACTTC. It translates to CASRMGGGGETQYF.

This chain connects TRBV15 to TRBJ1-3; D is uncertain. The V gene's germline CDR1 is LNHNV and CDR2 YYDKDF (reference sequence). V lost 1 base to trimming and J lost 2 bases, with 9 bases between them. This CDR3 has 15 amino acids. The CDR3 reads CATSRAIRTGNTIYF. The CDR3 coding sequence is TGTGCCACCAGCAGAGCTATCAGGACTGGAAACACCATATATTTT.

This clone was counted once. The same CDR3 can be traced to other DNA sequences in this sample. The V call is TRBV9, the J call TRBJ2-7; 7 bases are a match to TRBD2. The CDR3 extends over 14 amino acids. Germline loops: CDR1 SGDLS, CDR2 YYNGEE. Losses at the gene ends were 1 base for V and 0 bases for J; bases not matched to a gene: 1. CDR3 residues: CASSVLAASYEQYF. DNA for the CDR3: TGTGCCAGCAGCGTACTAGCGGCCTCCTACGAGCAGTACTTC. The full variable domain, with the rest looked up from reference TRBV9 and TRBJ2-7, is DSGVTQTPKHLITATGQRVTLRCSPRSGDLSVYWYQQSLDQGLQFLIQYYNGEERAKGNILERFSAQQFPDLHSELNLSSLELGDSALYFCASSVLAASYEQYFGPGTRLTVT.

The chain has TRBV29-1 and TRBJ2-7, with 12 bases that match TRBD1. Germline V gene data show CDR1 as SQVTM and CDR2 as ANQGSEA. The trim removed 5 bases at V and 4 bases at J, leaving 9 bases unmatched. The CDR3 has 15 residues. CDR3 loop: CSVYGGQGANYEQYF. CDR3 sequence (DNA): TGCAGCGTTTACGGGGGACAGGGGGCAAATTACGAGCAGTACTTC.

The gene calls are TRBV11-2 and TRBJ2-7; the match to TRBD1 covers 7 bases. Losses at the gene ends were 4 bases for V and 2 bases for J; bases not matched to a gene: 8. Looked up from germline, CDR1 is SGHAT and CDR2 is FQNNGV. CDR3 length: 15 amino acids. The CDR3 protein is CASSSTGNIPYEQYF. The CDR3 nucleotides read TGTGCCAGCAGCTCGACAGGGAATATCCCCTACGAGCAGTACTTC.

The chain recombines TRBV2 with TRBJ2-5; D possibly corresponds to TRBD2 (5 bases). The J call is uncertain, as TRBJ2-7 better fits the DNA end. The CDR3 is made up of 12 amino acids. CDR1 SNHLY and CDR2 FYNNEI come from the germline V gene. The CDR3 DNA reads TGTGCCAGCAAATCGGACTCGTACGAGCAGTACTTC. Amino acid sequence: CASKSDSYEQYF.

The rearrangement joins TRBV30 to TRBJ1-2; tentatively, D is TRBD1 (6 bases). V lost 0 bases and J lost 8, with 19 bases in between. Looked up from germline, CDR1 is GTSNPN and CDR2 is SVGIG (reference sequence). This CDR3 contains 15 residues. CDR3 sequence reads: CAWSVKARGLEGYTF. In DNA, the CDR3 is TGTGCCTGGAGTGTTAAGGCCAGGGGATTAGAAGGCTACACCTTC.

The chain recombines TRBV19 with TRBJ2-5, with TRBD1 identical over 11 bases. CDR3 length equals 14 residues. CDR1 and CDR2 from the germline V gene are LNHDA and SQIVND (reference sequence). After removal of 5 bases from V and 12 bases from J, the junction contained 11 bases not matched to a gene. The chain's CDR3 is CASSQGTGGTPKYF. The CDR3 nucleotides read TGTGCCAGTAGTCAAGGGACAGGGGGGACTCCAAAGTACTTC.

The CDR3 is CASRSLGHGAPNTEAFF. CDR3 coding DNA: TGTGCCAGCAGATCCCTCGGGCATGGGGCCCCCAACACTGAAGCTTTCTTT. This chain connects TRBV7-2 to TRBJ1-1; D may be TRBD1 (5 bases). Germline-derived CDR1 and CDR2 are SGHTA and FQGNSA. The CDR3 loop spans 17 amino acids. Trimming cost V 6 bases and J 2 bases, with 22 bases left between them.

The chain combines TRBV18 with TRBJ1-1, with D possibly matching TRBD1 (6 bases). Looked up from germline, CDR1 is KGHSH and CDR2 is LQKENI. The CDR3 has 15 residues. V was trimmed by 2 bases and J by 5 bases, leaving 15 bases between them. In nucleotides, the CDR3 is TGTGCCAGCTCACCAAACGGGGGGCGGCGGACTGAAGCTTTCTTT. As protein: CASSPNGGRRTEAFF.

This clone was seen a single time. CDR3 sequence reads: CASSLGGRAIEQYF. CDR3 DNA: TGTGCCAGCAGCTTAGGCGGGAGGGCAATCGAGCAGTACTTC. The chain links TRBV7-9 to TRBJ2-7; TRBD2 matches at 9 bases. The germline gives CDR1 SEHNR, CDR2 FQNEAQ (reference sequence). V shed 1 base, J shed 6 bases, and the junction held 4 bases outside the gene matches. The CDR3 covers 14 residues.

The chain carries TRBV30 and TRBJ2-1; no clear D. Germline CDR1 GTSNPN, CDR2 SVGIG (reference sequence). The V end was cut by 0 bases, the J end by 6 bases, with 12 bases between. The CDR3 sequence is 14 residues long. The CDR3 DNA follows: TGTGCCTGGAGTGTACTTTCTGAATTCAATGAGCAGTTCTTC. Translating it yields CAWSVLSEFNEQFF.